This TCR beta chain comes out of a study of T cells after yellow fever vaccination. This clonotype showed up just a few times. The antigen remains undetermined. A process of 5'RACE template switching, which added a universal primer site and UMIs, was used to make TCR cDNA. TCRdb redid the calling of the 5' RACE reads with MiXCR, one entry per CDR3 protein. The repertoire holds 300,000 or so distinct CDR3 sequences, with approximately 4% as singletons. In germline, CDR1 is MGHRA, CDR2 YSYEKL. V lost 1 base to trimming and J lost 9 bases, with 13 bases between them. The CDR3 loop spans 15 amino acids. Study-wide points: After the booster, 96% of CD4 and about nine tenths of CD8 primary-response clones were re-detected. From the bulk population, abundant clonotypes could contaminate and appear within FACS-sorted repertoires. The CD4 compartment and the CD8 compartment contained a small share of clonotypes in common.

The sequenced sample was PBMCs, obtained 5 days after the yellow fever booster vaccination. This receptor was identified in a man aged 18 to 29 who received the YFV17D yellow fever vaccine. The genes are TRBV4-1 and TRBJ1-6, with D tentatively TRBD1 (5 bases). The DNA for the CDR3 is TGCGCCAGCAGCCAAGGCCCAGGGTTTGTTTCACCCCTCCACTTT. Its protein is CASSQGPGFVSPLHF.